These 9 T cell receptor beta chains were all obtained from the same sample, sequenced in a study of CD8+CD57+ T cells in acquired aplastic anemia. It was patients with CD8+CD57+ cell expansion by flow cytometry who were chosen for sequencing. CDR3 and TCR beta VDJ profiling relied on a genomic DNA template. Via MiXCR, TCRdb re-called the reads, giving one row per CDR3 protein. The sample includes about 180,000 distinct CDR3 sequences, around 50% seen only once; the top ten take roughly 1.1%. Sequencing used sorted CD4+, CD8+, or CD8+CD57+ T cells (not recorded which) from PBMCs. The receptor set was obtained from a human donor with aplastic anemia.

J is TRBJ1-2 and V is TRBV12-3 or TRBV12-4; D gene uncertain. Trimming took 1 base from V and 4 from J, leaving 7 bases between them. This CDR3 region has 13 residues. The CDR3 reads CASSLGVRYGYTF. The CDR3 DNA follows: TGTGCCAGCAGTTTAGGGGTACGCTATGGCTACACCTTC.

This clonotype showed up many times. This chain's CDR3 is CASSHDRGVTETQYF. CDR3 in DNA: TGTGCCAGCAGCCACGACAGGGGAGTAACAGAGACCCAGTACTTC. V and J are TRBV7-2 and TRBJ2-5; TRBD1 agrees at 8 bases. The germline CDR1 and CDR2 sequences are SGHTA and FQGNSA. V lost 5 bases to trimming and J lost 4 bases; unmatched junction nucleotides: 9. The CDR3 covers 15 residues. Full variable domain (missing parts from reference TRBV7-2 and TRBJ2-5): GAGVSQSPSNKVTEKGKDVELRCDPISGHTALYWYRQSLGQGLEFLIYFQGNSAPDKSGLPSDRFSAERTGGSVSTLTIQRTQQEDSAVYLCASSHDRGVTETQYFGPGTRLLVL.

The chain employs TRBV11-2 and TRBJ2-3; D is possibly TRBD2 (6 bases). The germline gives CDR1 SGHAT, CDR2 FQNNGV. CDR3 length: 16 residues. V lost 3 bases to trimming and J lost 0 bases, with 13 bases between them. As DNA, the CDR3 is TGTGCCAGCAGCTTTCGACTAGTTGGGAGCACAGATACGCAGTATTTT. This gives the protein CASSFRLVGSTDTQYF.

This clonotype appeared many times. The genes are TRBV12-3 or TRBV12-4 and TRBJ2-7; TRBD2 agrees at 14 bases. J gave up 7 bases and V 7 bases, and 9 bases lay outside the gene matches. This CDR3 has 15 amino acids. Here the CDR3 reads CASTPGLAGEGEQYF. Written as DNA, the CDR3 is TGTGCCAGCACCCCGGGACTAGCGGGGGAAGGGGAGCAGTACTTC.

The rearrangement links TRBV7-4 to TRBJ2-7; 7 bases line up with TRBD1. Germline trimming cut 4 bases from V and 7 bases from J; bases unmatched to any gene: 1. Germline V gives CDR1 SGHVT, CDR2 SQSDAQ. The CDR3 runs 11 residues. The CDR3 region is CASSSGQEQYF. In nucleotides, the CDR3 is TGTGCCAGCAGCTCGGGACAGGAGCAGTACTTC. The complete variable domain, with remaining parts taken from reference TRBV7-4 and TRBJ2-7, reads GAGVSQSPRYKVAKRGRDVALRCDSISGHVTLYWYRQTLGQGSEVLTYSQSDAQRDKSGRPSGRFSAERPERSVSTLKIQRTEQGDSAVYLCASSSGQEQYFGPGTRLTVT.

This clonotype was seen ten or more times. J is TRBJ1-1 and V is TRBV7-8; D not resolved. From germline, CDR1 is SGHVS and CDR2 FQNEAQ. V was trimmed by 5 bases and J by 1 base, leaving 14 bases between them. The CDR3 has 15 amino acids. This CDR3 reads CASSPPGYGNTEAFF. The CDR3 nucleotides read TGTGCCAGCAGCCCCCCGGGATACGGGAACACTGAAGCTTTCTTT.

This clonotype has a count of ten or more. V and J are TRBV10-1 and TRBJ2-7; 13 bases are shared with TRBD2. The junction had 0 bases not matched to a gene; V was cut back by 2 bases and J by 2 bases. CDR1 is WNHNN, CDR2 SYGVQD, per germline (reference sequence). CDR3 length: 15 amino acids. CDR3 residues: CASSEGLAGAYEQYF. CDR3 DNA sequence: TGCGCCAGCAGTGAGGGACTAGCGGGGGCCTACGAGCAGTACTTC.

This clonotype came up once. This sequence joins TRBV2 and TRBJ2-7; D remains ambiguous. The CDR3 has 10 amino acids. Per the germline V gene, CDR1 is SNHLY and CDR2 is FYNNEI. Trimming cost V 1 base and J 7 bases, with 2 bases left between them. CDR3 DNA: TGTGCCAGCAGTGAAGGAGAGCAGTACTTC. Amino acids: CASSEGEQYF. The full variable domain, in which reference TRBV2 and TRBJ2-7 provide the parts outside the CDR3, is EPEVTQTPSHQVTQMGQEVILRCVPISNHLYFYWYRQILGQKVEFLVSFYNNEISEKSEIFDDQFSVERPDGSNFTLKIRSTKLEDSAMYFCASSEGEQYFGPGTRLTVT.

This clonotype was seen a single time. Germline and junction disagree at one end, which may indicate a read error. The CDR3 loop reads CASSSGGPGTQYF. CDR3 DNA: TGTGCTAGCAGTTCTGGCGGCCCTGGGACCCAGTACTTC. This chain uses TRBV7-7 with TRBJ2-5; D remains ambiguous. Germline V gene lookup returns CDR1 SSHAT and CDR2 FNYEAQ (reference sequence). The CDR3 is 13 residues long.